The 25 T cell receptor beta chains listed next were all sequenced from one sample in a study of shared T cell receptors in the human thymus. Sequencing was performed with immunoSEQ multiplex PCR; in TCRdb, only in-frame clones are kept and a portion is missing. The table lists under 700,000 clones, 78% of them singletons. The sample was also reused in another study, on human thymus T cells.

Sequences were obtained from thymocytes. These receptors originate from a boy in the first two years of life with a congenital heart defect.

This clone is a singleton in its sample. The chain has TRBV6-5 and TRBJ2-1, with TRBD1 as a possible D gene (5 bases). Looked up from germline, CDR1 is MNHEY and CDR2 is SVGAGI. The V and J ends lost 4 bases and 8 bases respectively, with 18 bases between them. This CDR3 is built from 15 residues. The CDR3 DNA follows: TGTGCCAGCAGTTTAGGGGTACCGGTCGGCGATGAGCAGTTCTTC. Its translation: CASSLGVPVGDEQFF.

J is TRBJ2-7 and V is TRBV13, with 10 bases fitting TRBD2. V lost 1 base, J lost 5 bases, and 11 bases stayed unmatched. Germline V gene sequence: CDR1 PRHDT, CDR2 FYEKMQ (reference sequence). The CDR3 loop spans 17 amino acids. CDR3 nucleotide sequence: TGTGCCAGCAGCTTAGTTCCCCCTAGCGGGAGTGGGCACGAGCAGTACTTC. This codes for CASSLVPPSGSGHEQYF.

This clone was seen a few times. The chain joins TRBV7-2 to TRBJ2-3, with no clear D. The CDR3 is 18 amino acids. The germline gives CDR1 SGHTA, CDR2 FQGNSA. The V and J ends lost 4 bases and 0 bases respectively, with 20 bases between them. Here the CDR3 reads CASSCLWQALKSTDTQYF. Written as DNA, the CDR3 is TGTGCCAGCAGCTGTCTGTGGCAGGCTCTAAAAAGCACAGATACGCAGTATTTT.

This clone was seen only a few times. The J gene is TRBJ2-5, the V gene TRBV30; 7 nucleotides agree with TRBD2. The DNA end is a closer match to TRBJ2-7, so the J assignment may be wrong. The CDR3 consists of 14 residues. CDR1 is GTSNPN and CDR2 is SVGIG in the germline V gene (reference sequence). The CDR3 protein is CAWRAGLTSYEQYF. CDR3 in DNA: TGTGCCTGGAGAGCGGGATTGACCTCCTACGAGCAGTACTTC.

The J gene is TRBJ2-3, the V gene TRBV7-2; TRBD1 aligns across 7 bases. The CDR3 runs 16 residues. Per the germline V gene, CDR1 is SGHTA and CDR2 is FQGNSA. With 3 bases clipped from V and 2 bases from J, the junction kept 8 bases outside the gene matches. CDR3 residues: CASSFRGRGITDTQYF. As DNA, the CDR3 is TGTGCCAGCAGCTTTAGGGGGCGCGGTATCACAGATACGCAGTATTTT.

The chain has TRBV4-3 and TRBJ2-2, with 10 bases aligning to TRBD2. Losses at the gene ends were 0 bases for V and 5 bases for J; bases not matched to a gene: 6. Germline V gene sequence: CDR1 LGHNA, CDR2 YSLEER. There are 17 residues in the CDR3. CDR3 sequence reads: CASSQDTSGKVTGELFF. The DNA for the CDR3 is TGCGCCAGCAGCCAAGATACTAGCGGGAAAGTTACCGGGGAGCTGTTTTTT.

The chain combines TRBV14 with TRBJ2-7; 11 nucleotides align to TRBD2. From germline, CDR1 is SGHDN and CDR2 FVKESK. After removal of 2 bases from V and 4 bases from J, the junction contained 4 bases not matched to a gene. The CDR3 runs 15 residues. CDR3 sequence (DNA): TGTGCCAGCAGCCAACCCCCTAGCGGGAGGTACGAGCAGTACTTC. This sequence encodes CASSQPPSGRYEQYF.

This chain connects TRBV7-9 to TRBJ2-1; 11 nucleotides align to TRBD2. Germline V gene sequence: CDR1 SEHNR, CDR2 FQNEAQ (reference sequence). CDR3 length: 14 amino acids. Unmatched junction bases numbered 5, after V lost 8 bases and J lost 5 bases. This CDR3 reads CASCPGLADNEQFF. CDR3 nucleotide sequence: TGTGCCAGCTGTCCGGGACTAGCGGACAATGAGCAGTTCTTC.

The chain recombines TRBV19 with TRBJ2-2; D may be TRBD2 (5 bases). The germline V and J ends were trimmed by 3 bases and 4 bases, with 12 bases remaining between them. CDR1 is LNHDA, CDR2 SQIVND, per germline (reference sequence). The CDR3 loop spans 15 amino acids. The CDR3 DNA follows: TGTGCCAGTAGTATCAAGCGGTCCCCCACCGGGGAGCTGTTTTTT. Protein product: CASSIKRSPTGELFF. The full variable domain, rest sourced from reference TRBV19 and TRBJ2-2, is DGGITQSPKYLFRKEGQNVTLSCEQNLNHDAMYWYRQDPGQGLRLIYYSQIVNDFQKGDIAEGYSVSREKKESFPLTVTSAQKNPTAFYLCASSIKRSPTGELFFGEGSRLTVL.

The chain joins TRBV19 to TRBJ1-5, with TRBD1 matching 8 bases. V shed 8 bases and J 7 bases; nucleotides not matched to a gene: 10. CDR3 size: 14 residues. Germline V gene lookup returns CDR1 LNHDA and CDR2 SQIVND (reference sequence). The CDR3 DNA reads TGTGCCAGTCACCATGACAGGGGACGGCAGCCCCAGCATTTT. This codes for CASHHDRGRQPQHF.

The CDR3 nucleotides read TGCGCCAGCAGTCCGGTCGGGAGGGATTACGAGCAGTACTTC. This codes for CASSPVGRDYEQYF. The V call is TRBV10-2, the J call TRBJ2-7; 8 bases map to TRBD2. Germline values: CDR1 WSHSY, CDR2 SAAADI. The CDR3 consists of 14 residues. V gave up 5 bases and J gave up 4 bases; unmatched junction bases: 7.

This clone came up once. The genes are TRBV7-2 and TRBJ2-5; 9 bases are a match to TRBD1. Germline CDR1 reads SGHTA; CDR2 reads FQGNSA. The CDR3 is 14 residues long. V dropped 8 bases and J dropped 0; count of bases not matched to a gene: 4. DNA of the CDR3: TGTGCCAGCGGAGGGACAGGGAACCAAGAGACCCAGTACTTC. Amino acid sequence: CASGGTGNQETQYF.

This chain connects TRBV9 to TRBJ1-1; D is undetermined. Germline CDR1 SGDLS, CDR2 YYNGEE. The CDR3 is 12 amino acids. V shed 3 bases and J shed 6 bases, with 9 bases lying between them. The CDR3 bases are TGTGCCAGCAGCGGTGGGCGGGCTGAAGCTTTCTTT. Its protein is CASSGGRAEAFF.

Written as DNA, the CDR3 is TGTGCCAGCAGCTTATCCACTCTTGGCGCGGGAGGGTGGGATGAGCAGTTCTTC. This gives the protein CASSLSTLGAGGWDEQFF. This sequence joins TRBV7-6 and TRBJ2-1; 9 bases match TRBD2. This CDR3 region has 18 residues. V dropped 2 bases and J dropped 8; count of bases not matched to a gene: 16. Germline V CDR1 and CDR2: SGHVS, FNYEAQ.

The V call is TRBV10-1, the J call TRBJ2-5; no clear D gene. Germline V CDR1 and CDR2: WNHNN, SYGVQD (reference sequence). Trimming removed 4 bases from V and 5 bases from J, with 11 bases in between. This CDR3 has 13 residues. The CDR3 DNA sequence: TGCGCCAGCAGTGTCACATGCTTCGAGACCCAGTACTTC. As protein: CASSVTCFETQYF.

The chain combines TRBV11-2 with TRBJ2-1; 12 bases line up with TRBD2. The length of the CDR3 is 16 residues. V lost 3 bases to trimming and J lost 6 bases; unmatched junction nucleotides: 6. Germline CDR1 reads SGHAT; CDR2 reads FQNNGV. The CDR3 DNA reads TGTGCCAGCAGCTTGGGAGAGACTAGCGGGAGCAATGAGCAGTTCTTC. Amino acids: CASSLGETSGSNEQFF. Based on the CDR3 plus reference TRBV11-2 and TRBJ2-1, the full variable domain is EAGVAQSPRYKIIEKRQSVAFWCNPISGHATLYWYQQILGQGPKLLIQFQNNGVVDDSQLPKDRFSAERLKGVDSTLKIQPAKLEDSAVYLCASSLGETSGSNEQFFGPGTRLTVL.

Concerning this clone: Distinct nucleotide sequences in the sample also encode this CDR3. The chain recombines TRBV9 with TRBJ2-7; TRBD1 matches at 11 bases. The CDR3 contains 15 residues. Germline loops: CDR1 SGDLS, CDR2 YYNGEE. V trimming: 0 bases; J trimming: 2 bases; junction bases outside the gene matches: 1. CDR3 amino acids: CASSVGGQGAYEQYF. The CDR3 region has the DNA TGTGCCAGCAGCGTAGGGGGACAGGGGGCCTACGAGCAGTACTTC.

This chain connects TRBV20-1 to TRBJ1-1, with D uncertain. Germline loops: CDR1 DFQATT, CDR2 SNEGSKA (reference sequence). This CDR3 comprises 11 residues. V was cut by 8 bases and J by 7 bases, with 14 bases left in between. In nucleotides, the CDR3 is TGCAGTCGCCGTCTCCGGGGTGAAGCTTTCTTT. This encodes CSRRLRGEAFF.

This chain links TRBV5-6 with TRBJ2-3; 8 bases align to TRBD1. Germline trimming cut 4 bases from V and 0 bases from J; bases unmatched to any gene: 4. Germline V gene data show CDR1 as SGHDT and CDR2 as YYEEEE. This CDR3 comprises 15 residues. CDR3 DNA sequence: TGTGCCAGCAGCGTCCGGGACAGGAGCACAGATACGCAGTATTTT. Translating gives CASSVRDRSTDTQYF.

The count of this clone is one. The chain is built from TRBV20-1 and TRBJ2-7, with D unclear. Germline V gene sequence: CDR1 DFQATT, CDR2 SNEGSKA (reference sequence). Trimming took off 5 bases at V and 13 bases at J, with 18 bases between the two ends. The CDR3 runs to 11 residues. The CDR3 DNA follows: TGCAGTGCTGCCCCTCACTGGGCGCCCTACTTC. Translation: CSAAPHWAPYF.

The chain joins TRBV25-1 to TRBJ2-1, with TRBD2 identical over 12 bases. CDR1 MGHDK and CDR2 SYGVNS come from the germline V gene. The CDR3 extends over 16 amino acids. The V and J ends lost 3 bases and 7 bases, in that order; junction bases with no gene match: 7. The chain's CDR3 is CASSDPGTSGFNEQFF. The DNA of the CDR3 is TGTGCCAGCAGTGATCCCGGGACTAGCGGGTTTAATGAGCAGTTCTTC.

This chain uses TRBV6-5 with TRBJ2-1, with D possibly being TRBD2 (6 bases). Between the trimmed V and J ends, which lost 6 bases and 7 bases, there was a span of 19 bases. The length of the CDR3 is 15 residues. Germline V gene lookup returns CDR1 MNHEY and CDR2 SVGAGI. The chain's CDR3 is CASRPTSRRRNEQFF. For the CDR3, the DNA is TGTGCCAGCAGGCCGACTAGTAGGCGGCGTAATGAGCAGTTCTTC.

The chain combines TRBV11-2 with TRBJ2-1, with 9 nucleotides matching TRBD2. The germline V gene encodes CDR1 SGHAT and CDR2 FQNNGV. The trim removed 1 base at V and 2 bases at J, leaving 12 bases unmatched. The CDR3 consists of 19 residues. CDR3 nucleotide sequence: TGTGCCAGCAGCTTAGTAGGCCGTGCGACTAGCGGTCCCTACAATGAGCAGTTCTTC. It encodes CASSLVGRATSGPYNEQFF.

V and J are TRBV11-3 and TRBJ2-5; 12 nucleotides agree with TRBD2. CDR3 length: 16 amino acids. After removal of 3 bases from V and 4 bases from J, the junction contained 6 bases not matched to a gene. The germline CDR1 and CDR2 sequences are SGHNT and YENEEA. The CDR3: CASSFGTSGSPETQYF. In DNA, the CDR3 is TGTGCCAGCAGCTTCGGGACTAGCGGGTCCCCAGAGACCCAGTACTTC.

This chain connects TRBV15 to TRBJ1-5, with 9 bases fitting TRBD1. V trimming: 4 bases; J trimming: 3 bases; junction bases outside the gene matches: 10. Germline V gives CDR1 LNHNV, CDR2 YYDKDF (reference sequence). CDR3 length: 17 residues. CDR3 DNA: TGTGCCACCAGCAACCGGGACAGGGATGTAGACAATCAGCCCCAGCATTTT. Translation gives CATSNRDRDVDNQPQHF.